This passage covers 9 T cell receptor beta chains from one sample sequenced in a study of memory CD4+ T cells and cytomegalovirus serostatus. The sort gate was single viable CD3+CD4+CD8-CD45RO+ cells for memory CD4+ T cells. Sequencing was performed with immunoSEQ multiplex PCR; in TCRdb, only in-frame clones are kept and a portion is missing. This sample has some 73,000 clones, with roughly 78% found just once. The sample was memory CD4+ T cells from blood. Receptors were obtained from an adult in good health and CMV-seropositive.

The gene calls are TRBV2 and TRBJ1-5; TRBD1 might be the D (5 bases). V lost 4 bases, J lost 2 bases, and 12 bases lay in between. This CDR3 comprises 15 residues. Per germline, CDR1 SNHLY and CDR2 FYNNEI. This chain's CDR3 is CASSAGGGGNQPQHF. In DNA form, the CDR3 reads TGTGCCAGCAGTGCCGGGGGGGGTGGCAATCAGCCCCAGCATTTT.

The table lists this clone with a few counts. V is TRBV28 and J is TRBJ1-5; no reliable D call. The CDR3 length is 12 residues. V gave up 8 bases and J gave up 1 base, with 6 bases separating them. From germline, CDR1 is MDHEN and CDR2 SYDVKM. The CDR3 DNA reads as TGTGCCAGCCGCGGGAGCAATCAGCCCCAGCATTTT. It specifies CASRGSNQPQHF.

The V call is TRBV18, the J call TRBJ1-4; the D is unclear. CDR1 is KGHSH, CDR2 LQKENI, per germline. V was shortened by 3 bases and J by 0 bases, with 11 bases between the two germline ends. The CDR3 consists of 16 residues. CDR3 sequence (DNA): TGTGCCAGCTCACCCTCGACACATACAACTAATGAAAAACTGTTTTTT. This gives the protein CASSPSTHTTNEKLFF. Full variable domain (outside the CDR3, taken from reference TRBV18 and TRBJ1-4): NAGVMQNPRHLVRRRGQEARLRCSPMKGHSHVYWYRQLPEEGLKFMVYLQKENIIDESGMPKERFSAEFPKEGPSILRIQQVVRGDSAAYFCASSPSTHTTNEKLFFGSGTQLSVL.

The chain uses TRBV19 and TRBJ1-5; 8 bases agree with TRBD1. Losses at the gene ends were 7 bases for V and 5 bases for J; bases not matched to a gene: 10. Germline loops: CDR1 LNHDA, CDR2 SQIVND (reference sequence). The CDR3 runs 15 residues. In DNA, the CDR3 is TGTGCCAGTACCCCCAGGGGGCGCAGGGATCAGCCCCAGCATTTT. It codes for CASTPRGRRDQPQHF.

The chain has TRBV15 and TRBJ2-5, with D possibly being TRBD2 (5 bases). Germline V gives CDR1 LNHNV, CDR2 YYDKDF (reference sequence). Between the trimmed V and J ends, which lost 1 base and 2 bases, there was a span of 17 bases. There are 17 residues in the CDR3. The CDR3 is CATSRAPSLANQETQYF. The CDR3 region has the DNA TGTGCCACCAGCAGAGCTCCCTCATTAGCGAATCAAGAGACCCAGTACTTC.

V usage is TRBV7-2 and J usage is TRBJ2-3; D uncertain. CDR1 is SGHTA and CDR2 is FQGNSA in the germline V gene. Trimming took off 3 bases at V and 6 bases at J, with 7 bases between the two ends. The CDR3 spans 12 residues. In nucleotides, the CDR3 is TGTGCCAGCAGCTTGTCGCGGGATACGCAGTATTTT. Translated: CASSLSRDTQYF.

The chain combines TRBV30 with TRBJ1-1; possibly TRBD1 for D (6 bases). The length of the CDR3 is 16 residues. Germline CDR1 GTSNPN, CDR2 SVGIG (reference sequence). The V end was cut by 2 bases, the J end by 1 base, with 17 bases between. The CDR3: CAWSRYRAGENTEAFF. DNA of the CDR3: TGTGCCTGGAGTCGATACAGGGCGGGGGAGAACACTGAAGCTTTCTTT.

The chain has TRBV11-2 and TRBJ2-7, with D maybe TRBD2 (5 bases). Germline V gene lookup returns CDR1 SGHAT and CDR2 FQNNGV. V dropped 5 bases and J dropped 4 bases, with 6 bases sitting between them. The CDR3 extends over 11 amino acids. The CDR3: CASSRGYEQYF. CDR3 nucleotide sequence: TGTGCCAGCAGCCGGGGTTACGAGCAGTACTTC.

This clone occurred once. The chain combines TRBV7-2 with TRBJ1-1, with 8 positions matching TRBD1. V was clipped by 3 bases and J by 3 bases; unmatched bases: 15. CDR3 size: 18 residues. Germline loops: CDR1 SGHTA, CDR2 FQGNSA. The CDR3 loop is CASSFRFRGRVKDTEAFF. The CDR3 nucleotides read TGTGCCAGCAGCTTTAGGTTCAGGGGGCGTGTAAAGGACACTGAAGCTTTCTTT.